Listed below are T cell receptor beta chains from one sample, sequenced in a study of shared clonotypes between healthy human individuals. Sequencing used immunoSEQ multiplex PCR; TCRdb keeps in-frame clones, though not all of them. Of about 2.1 million clones listed, about 94% are singletons. Sample: naive CD8+ T cells from PBMCs. The receptor set was obtained from a man between 18 and 35 years old in good health. Some clones in this sample may be carry-over from other donors' samples. The CDR3 runs from the conserved cysteine through the conserved F or W. Size is omitted from some rows. Given values are once, few, many or a class for expanded clones.

clone_size,cdr3_length,j_call,v_call,cdr3_aa
NA,13,TRBJ2-7,TRBV7-9,CASSLGQGAEQYF
NA,13,TRBJ1-1,TRBV4-3,CASSPRRGTEAFF
NA,15,TRBJ2-5,TRBV9,CASSVAGAVQETQYF
NA,17,TRBJ2-2,TRBV28,CASTDSGTGLGTGELFF
NA,14,TRBJ2-5,TRBV6-5,CASKGSDLQETQYF
NA,14,TRBJ1-2,TRBV27,CASSLIGTNYGYTF
NA,15,TRBJ1-2,TRBV4-1,CASSETDSPNYGYTF
once,11,TRBJ1-1,TRBV7-9,CASSRRPEAFF
NA,14,TRBJ2-3,TRBV11-3,CASSRWTATDTQYF
NA,13,TRBJ1-5,TRBV19,CASSIDIYQPQHF
NA,16,TRBJ1-4,TRBV28,CASSPRGSAPAEKLFF
NA,13,TRBJ1-5,TRBV7-9,CASSLGRNQPQHF
once,17,TRBJ2-1,TRBV30,CAWSVFGRAVVYNEQFF